This entry describes one T cell receptor (beta chain). Its antigen is not known. The data stem from a study of T-cell memory formation after mild COVID-19. General study points: Second-wave clones peaking on day 37 lacked confirmed SARS-CoV-2 specificity. CD4+ clones that contracted lay mainly in CM and EM; CD8+ ones lay in EMRA.

CDR1 and CDR2 from the germline V gene are LNHNV and YYDKDF (reference sequence). This CDR3 has 17 amino acids. V was pared by 5 bases and J by 0 bases, with 17 bases between. It was 5'RACE with constant-segment primers that produced the TCR alpha and TCR beta cDNA libraries, which carried sample barcodes and UMIs. TCRdb reprocessed the 5' RACE reads with MiXCR, giving one entry per CDR3 protein. The sample gives around 250,000 distinct CDR3 sequences, 16% of which show up once; 22% is in the top ten. The origin of this receptor is a man between 18 and 35 years old who had mild COVID-19 (a few samples of this study predate the infection). Cell type and time point are not known. The sample consisted of PBMCs or a T cell subset sorted from them (not recorded which). This chain connects TRBV15 to TRBJ2-1; D is undetermined. CDR3 region: CATSPRAPSSSYNEQFF. Written as DNA, the CDR3 is TGTGCCACCAGCCCTAGGGCCCCGTCGAGCTCCTACAATGAGCAGTTCTTC.